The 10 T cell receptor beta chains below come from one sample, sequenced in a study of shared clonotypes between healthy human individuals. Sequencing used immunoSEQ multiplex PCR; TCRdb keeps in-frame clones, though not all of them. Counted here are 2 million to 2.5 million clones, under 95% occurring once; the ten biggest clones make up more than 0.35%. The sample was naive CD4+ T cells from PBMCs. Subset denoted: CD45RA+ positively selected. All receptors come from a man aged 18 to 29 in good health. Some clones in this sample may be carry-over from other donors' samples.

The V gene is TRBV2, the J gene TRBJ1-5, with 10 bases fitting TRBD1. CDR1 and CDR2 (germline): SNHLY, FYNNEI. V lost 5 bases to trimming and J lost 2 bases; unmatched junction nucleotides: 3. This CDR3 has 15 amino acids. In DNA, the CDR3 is TGTGCCAGCAGTAGACAGGGGGCTGGCAATCAGCCCCAGCATTTT. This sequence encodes CASSRQGAGNQPQHF.

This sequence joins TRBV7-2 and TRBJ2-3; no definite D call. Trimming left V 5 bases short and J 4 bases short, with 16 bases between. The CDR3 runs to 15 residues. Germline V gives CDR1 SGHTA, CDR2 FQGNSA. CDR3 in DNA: TGTGCCAGCAGCGAATATTCAATCGGTGCAGATACGCAGTATTTT. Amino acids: CASSEYSIGADTQYF.

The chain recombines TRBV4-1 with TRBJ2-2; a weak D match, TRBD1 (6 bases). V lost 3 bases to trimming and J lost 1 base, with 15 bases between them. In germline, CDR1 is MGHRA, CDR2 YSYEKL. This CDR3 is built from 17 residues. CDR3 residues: CASSQSPGQLNTGELFF. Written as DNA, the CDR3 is TGCGCCAGCAGCCAGTCACCGGGACAATTGAACACCGGGGAGCTGTTTTTT.

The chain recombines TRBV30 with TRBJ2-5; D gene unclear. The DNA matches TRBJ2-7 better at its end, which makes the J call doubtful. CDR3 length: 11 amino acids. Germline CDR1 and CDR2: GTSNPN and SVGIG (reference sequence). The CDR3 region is CAGGTSYEQYF. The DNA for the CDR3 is TGTGCCGGCGGCACGTCCTACGAGCAGTACTTC.

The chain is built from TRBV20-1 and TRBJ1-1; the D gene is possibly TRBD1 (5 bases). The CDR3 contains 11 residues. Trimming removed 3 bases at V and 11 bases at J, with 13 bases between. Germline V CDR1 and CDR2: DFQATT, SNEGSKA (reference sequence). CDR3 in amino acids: CSASLGLRAFF. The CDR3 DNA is TGCAGTGCTAGCTTGGGGCTAAGGGCTTTCTTT.

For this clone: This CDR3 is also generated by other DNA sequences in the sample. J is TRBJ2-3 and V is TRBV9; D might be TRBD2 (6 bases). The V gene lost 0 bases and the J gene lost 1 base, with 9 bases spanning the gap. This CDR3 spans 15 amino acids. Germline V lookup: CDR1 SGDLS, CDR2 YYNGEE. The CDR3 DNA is TGTGCCAGCAGCGTAGAGGGACTGCGCACAGATACGCAGTATTTT. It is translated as CASSVEGLRTDTQYF. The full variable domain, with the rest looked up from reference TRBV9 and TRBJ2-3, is DSGVTQTPKHLITATGQRVTLRCSPRSGDLSVYWYQQSLDQGLQFLIQYYNGEERAKGNILERFSAQQFPDLHSELNLSSLELGDSALYFCASSVEGLRTDTQYFGPGTRLTVL.

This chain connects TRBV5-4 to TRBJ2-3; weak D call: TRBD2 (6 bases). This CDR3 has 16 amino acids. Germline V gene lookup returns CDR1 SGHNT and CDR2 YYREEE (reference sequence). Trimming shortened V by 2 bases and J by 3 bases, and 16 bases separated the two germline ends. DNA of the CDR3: TGTGCCAGCAGCTTATTTCCGGGAGTTGGTACAGATACGCAGTATTTT. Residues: CASSLFPGVGTDTQYF.

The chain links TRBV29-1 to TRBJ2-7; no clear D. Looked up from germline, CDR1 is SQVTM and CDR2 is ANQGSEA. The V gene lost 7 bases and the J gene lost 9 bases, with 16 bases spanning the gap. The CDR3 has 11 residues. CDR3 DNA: TGCAGCGCTGTGGGCCCTTTGGTGCAGTACTTC. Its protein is CSAVGPLVQYF.

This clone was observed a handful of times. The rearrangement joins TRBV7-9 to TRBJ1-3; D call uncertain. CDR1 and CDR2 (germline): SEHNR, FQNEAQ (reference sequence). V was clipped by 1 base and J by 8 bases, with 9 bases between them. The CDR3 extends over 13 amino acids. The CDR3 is CASSLVVGDTIYF. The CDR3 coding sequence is TGTGCCAGCAGCTTAGTGGTCGGAGACACCATATATTTT.

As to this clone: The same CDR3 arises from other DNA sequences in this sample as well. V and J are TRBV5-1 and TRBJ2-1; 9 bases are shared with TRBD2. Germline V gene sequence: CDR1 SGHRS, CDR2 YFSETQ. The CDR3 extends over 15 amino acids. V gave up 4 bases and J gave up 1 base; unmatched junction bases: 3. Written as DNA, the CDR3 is TGCGCCAGCAGCCGGACTAGCGTATCCTACAATGAGCAGTTCTTC. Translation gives CASSRTSVSYNEQFF.